This T cell receptor beta chain stems from a study of identical twins. V dropped 6 bases and J dropped 1 base, with 15 bases sitting between them. Germline lookup yields CDR1 MDHEN and CDR2 SYDVKM. This CDR3 contains 15 residues. Overall study findings and caveats: Insertions were fewer in abundant cord blood beta clonotypes, whereas memory repertoires showed none of this pattern.

With no exceptions, donors were healthy Caucasians. TCRdb re-analysed the 5' RACE reads in MiXCR, keeping a single row per CDR3 protein. The table lists approximately 550,000 distinct CDR3 sequences, about 22% of them singletons, with about 0.48% in the top ten. This clonotype came up many times. What it recognizes is unknown. These data were likewise used in another study, on yellow fever vaccine responses in identical twins. As that study records: Twins' vaccine T cell response reportedly seemed partly convergent, partly personalized.

The J gene is TRBJ1-1, the V gene TRBV28; D remains unclear. The TCR was taken from a woman between 18 and 30 years old in good health. The sequencing input was CD4+ T cells sorted from blood. CDR3 sequence reads: CASSLAGRKNTEAFF. Here the CDR3 DNA reads TGTGCCAGCAGCTTGGCCGGACGCAAGAACACTGAAGCTTTCTTT.